These T cell receptor beta chains were read from a single sample in a study of Graves' ophthalmopathy and Graves' hyperthyroidism. TCRdb independently ran MiXCR on the multiplex PCR reads; one entry per CDR3 protein. The table has hundreds of thousands of distinct CDR3 sequences, over 40% seen once. Material: peripheral blood. These receptors were obtained from an adult man with Graves' ophthalmopathy. Both conserved end residues are part of each CDR3. A D gene is named only where the DNA matches it firmly. A row's size may be missing; if present it is once, few, many or a size class.

J | length | D | size | V | DNA | CDR3
TRBJ1-1 | 15 | - | - | TRBV10-3 | TGTGCCATCAGCCTTACCGGGACCCTGAACACCGAAGCTTTCTTT | CAISLTGTLNTEAFF
TRBJ1-1 | 16 | - | - | TRBV4-1 | TGCGCCAGCAGCCAAGCGCCGACGTCAGGGAGCACTGAAGCTTTCTTT | CASSQAPTSGSTEAFF
TRBJ2-2 | 17 | TRBD1 | - | TRBV10-3 | TGTGCCATCAGCCCCGACAGGGAGACTGGCTACACCGGGGAGCTGTTTTTT | CAISPDRETGYTGELFF
TRBJ1-6 | 12 | - | many | TRBV28 | TGTGCCAGCAGTTTGGTCCAGTCACCCCTCCACTTT | CASSLVQSPLHF
TRBJ1-4 | 14 | - | - | TRBV20-1 | TGCAGTGCTTTCGACCTGGTGAACGGTGAAAAACTGTTTTTT | CSAFDLVNGEKLFF
TRBJ2-5 | 16 | TRBD1 | many | TRBV7-8 | TGTGCCAGCAGCTCCTCCTTGACAGGGTGGGAAGAGACCCAGTACTTC | CASSSSLTGWEETQYF
TRBJ1-5 | 14 | TRBD1 | many | TRBV7-2 | TGTGCCAGCAGCTTAACGACAGGGGATCAGCCCCAGCATTTT | CASSLTTGDQPQHF
TRBJ1-2 | 13 | - | many | TRBV2 | TGTGCCAGCAGTGACAAAGTTAACTATGGCTACACCTTC | CASSDKVNYGYTF
TRBJ1-2 | 14 | TRBD1 | many | TRBV20-1 | TGCAGTGCTAGAAGCGTGGGACAGAACTATGGCTACACCTTC | CSARSVGQNYGYTF
TRBJ2-1 | 12 | TRBD1 | - | TRBV29-1 | TGCAGCGTGGGAACAGGGGGCTACAAGCAGTTCTTC | CSVGTGGYKQFF
TRBJ2-5 | 15 | TRBD1 | many | TRBV13 | TGTGCCAGCCGCGAGACCCGACAGGGCGGTGAGACCCAGTACTTC | CASRETRQGGETQYF
TRBJ1-5 | 13 | - | - | TRBV25-1 | TGTGCCAGCTCACAAGGGGACCGGGGGCCCCAGCATTTT | CASSQGDRGPQHF
TRBJ2-7 | 14 | TRBD2 | - | TRBV27 | TGTGCCAGCCGACCGCTAGCGGGAGTGAACGAGCAGTACTTC | CASRPLAGVNEQYF
TRBJ2-7 | 16 | TRBD1 | - | TRBV20-1 | TGCAGTGCCACCTCCGGGACAGGGGTACCCTTTAACGAGCAGTACTTC | CSATSGTGVPFNEQYF
TRBJ1-5 | 13 | - | many | TRBV12-3/TRBV12-4 | TGTGCCAGCAGTCAGAACCCTCCTCAGCCCCAGCATTTT | CASSQNPPQPQHF
TRBJ1-1 | 13 | - | many | TRBV7-6 | TGTGCCAGCAGCCACGACAGAGACACTGAAGCTTTCTTT | CASSHDRDTEAFF
TRBJ2-5 | 13 | - | many | TRBV7-7 | TGTGCTAGCAGCTCGACAGGAGCGGAGACCCAGTACTTC | CASSSTGAETQYF
TRBJ1-5 | 15 | TRBD1 | few | TRBV6-6 | TGTGCCAGCAGACATAAGGGGGCTAGCAATCAGCCCCAGCATTTT | CASRHKGASNQPQHF
TRBJ1-2 | 15 | TRBD1 | many | TRBV11-2 | TGTGCCAGCAGCTTGGGGGGACAGAATAACTATGGCTACACCTTC | CASSLGGQNNYGYTF
TRBJ2-3 | 18 | - | few | TRBV7-8 | TGTGCCAGCAGCTTAGAGGATTGGCTAGCGTCTCGGAGGTATACGCAGTATTTT | CASSLEDWLASRRYTQYF
TRBJ1-5 | 14 | - | many | TRBV19 | TGTGCCAGTAGCATGAGGCGGGGAGATCAGCCCCAGCATTTT | CASSMRRGDQPQHF
TRBJ2-7 | 16 | - | few | TRBV5-5 | TGTGCCAGCAGCTGGGAACTAACAGGGTCCCCCTACGAGCAGTACTTC | CASSWELTGSPYEQYF
TRBJ2-1 | 14 | - | few | TRBV15 | TGTGCCACCAGCAGAGATCTTCGGGGAAATGAGCAGTTCTTC | CATSRDLRGNEQFF
TRBJ2-5 | 12 | - | - | TRBV20-1 | TGCAGTGCTAGGGAAGGGGCAGAGACCCAGTACTTC | CSAREGAETQYF
TRBJ2-7 | 14 | TRBD1 | - | TRBV29-1 | TGCAGCGCAGGACAGGGGGAAAGCTCCTACGAGCAGTACTTC | CSAGQGESSYEQYF
TRBJ2-5 | 14 | - | - | TRBV6-1 | TGTGCCAGCAGTCAAGGGACTTTAGGGGAGACCCAGTACTTC | CASSQGTLGETQYF
TRBJ2-2 | 15 | - | many | TRBV24-1 | TGTGCCACCAGTGATAGGGTTACGAACACCGGGGAGCTGTTTTTT | CATSDRVTNTGELFF
TRBJ1-4 | 15 | - | - | TRBV7-9 | TGTGCCAGCAGCCCTAGAGGGGACGCTAATGAAAAACTGTTTTTT | CASSPRGDANEKLFF
TRBJ1-1 | 14 | - | - | TRBV11-2 | TGTGTCAGCAGCGTGACAGAAGTGAACACTGAAGCTTTCTTT | CVSSVTEVNTEAFF
TRBJ1-1 | 14 | - | many | TRBV29-1 | TGCAGCGTCATCCGCCCGGGGGTGGACACTGAAGCTTTCTTT | CSVIRPGVDTEAFF
TRBJ1-6 | 14 | TRBD1 | - | TRBV7-9 | TGCGCCAGCAGCCCCCGGGACAGGCACTCACCCCTCCACTTT | CASSPRDRHSPLHF
TRBJ1-2 | 12 | - | many | TRBV20-1 | TGCAGTGCCTTTACAGGGAACTATGGCTACACCTTC | CSAFTGNYGYTF
TRBJ1-1 | 14 | - | few | TRBV15 | TGTGCCACCAGCAGAGTCCTTTTCCGACAGGAGGCTTTCTTT | CATSRVLFRQEAFF
TRBJ1-1 | 13 | - | - | TRBV20-1 | TGCAGTGCGATGGGACGGGCAGGGGCTGAAGCTTTCTTT | CSAMGRAGAEAFF
TRBJ2-5 | 15 | TRBD2 | - | TRBV11-2 | TGTGCCAGCAGCCCTAGCGGGCGGCGGCAAGAGACCCAGTACTTC | CASSPSGRRQETQYF
TRBJ1-2 | 13 | - | many | TRBV24-1 | TGTGCCACCAGTGATCCGGATTTGAATGGCTACACCTTC | CATSDPDLNGYTF
TRBJ1-2 | 13 | - | many | TRBV7-2 | TGTGCCAGCAGCTTAGGCGGGCAAAATGGCTACACCTTC | CASSLGGQNGYTF
TRBJ2-2 | 17 | TRBD1 | many | TRBV4-2 | TGTGCCAGCAGCCAAATAGGGGGGACAGGGGACACCGGGGAGCTGTTTTTT | CASSQIGGTGDTGELFF
TRBJ1-6 | 14 | - | - | TRBV5-4 | TGTGCCAGCGCCGTGGGGGGGCAAAATTCACCCCTCCACTTT | CASAVGGQNSPLHF
TRBJ2-7 | 11 | - | many | TRBV10-3 | TGTGCCATCAGCAGGGACTACGAGCAGTACTTC | CAISRDYEQYF
TRBJ1-5 | 12 | - | - | TRBV20-1 | TGCAGTGGCTCCGCTGTCAATCAGCCCCAGCATTTT | CSGSAVNQPQHF
TRBJ1-2 | 15 | TRBD1 | - | TRBV7-6 | TGTGCCAGCAGCTTTCCGACAGGGGGCGGCTATGGCTACACCTTC | CASSFPTGGGYGYTF
TRBJ2-7 | 14 | TRBD1 | many | TRBV11-1 | TGTGCCAGCAGCTTAGCCCCGACAGGGGACGAGCAGTACTTC | CASSLAPTGDEQYF
TRBJ1-5 | 20 | - | - | TRBV7-9 | TGTGCCAGCAGCTTAGCGGGAGGTCAGACCGCCATAGGAGGCAATCAGCCCCAGCATTTT | CASSLAGGQTAIGGNQPQHF
TRBJ2-2 | 15 | - | many | TRBV7-2 | TGTGCCAGCAGCTTACAGGGGTGGGACACCGGGGAGCTGTTTTTT | CASSLQGWDTGELFF
TRBJ2-2 | 10 | - | - | TRBV10-3 | TGTGCCACCAGTGGCGGGGAGCTGTTTTTT | CATSGGELFF
TRBJ1-2 | 15 | - | many | TRBV10-3 | TGTGCCAGCAGCTCCCGCCCCGTGCAGGGCCATGGCTACACCTTC | CASSSRPVQGHGYTF